The present TCR beta chain was sequenced within a study of T cells in localized non-small cell lung cancer. This clone was recorded only once. Its matching antigen is unknown. Using immunoSEQ multiplex PCR, the repertoire was profiled, and TCRdb retains in-frame clones only, with some absent. The data contain 86,000 or so clones, roughly 86% of them singletons. Germline V gene sequence: CDR1 SNHLY, CDR2 FYNNEI. This CDR3 contains 14 residues. V lost 2 bases and J lost 3; bases outside the gene matches: 2. Whole-study findings and limits: Because only a single region of the tumor was sequenced, heterogeneity remains possible. Longer overall survival was associated with a higher density of T cells in the blood. Among the top 100 tumor clones, a median about 52 appeared in adjacent lung.

The sequencing used peripheral blood, collected before any cancer treatment. The chain combines TRBV2 with TRBJ2-7; TRBD2 aligns across 9 bases. The receptor was derived from a man aged 35-69 years with stage I lung adenocarcinoma. The CDR3 nucleotides are TGTGCCAGCAGTGAACTAGCGGGACTCTACGAGCAGTACTTC. Residues: CASSELAGLYEQYF. Combining the CDR3 with reference TRBV2 and TRBJ2-7 gives the whole variable domain EPEVTQTPSHQVTQMGQEVILRCVPISNHLYFYWYRQILGQKVEFLVSFYNNEISEKSEIFDDQFSVERPDGSNFTLKIRSTKLEDSAMYFCASSELAGLYEQYFGPGTRLTVT.